The source of this T cell receptor beta chain is a study of shared clonotypes between healthy human individuals (dated by TCRdb to 2020 to 2022). Study-wide context: The cohort included a few men and two women between 18 and 49 years of age. For each donor, three plates each were used for CD4 naive and CD4 memory, two plates were used for CD8 naive, and one plate was used for CD8 memory. To estimate repertoire size and how much clonotypes are shared between individuals, the study performed deep sequencing of blood TCR repertoires from a few healthy adults. To increase sequencing depth and limit assay-specific biases, different laboratories used diverse techniques to prepare libraries and sequence TCR repertoires. Between about 0.8 and 9 billion PBMCs per donor were obtained by leukapheresis. The paper as a whole reports these results and caveats: Based on pairwise subsampling, the degree of clonotype sharing among donors was expected to be affected by sequencing depth. When a few donors were compared, the shared fraction of clonotypes was roughly 4.8% for naive CD4, approximately 3.3% for naive CD8, roughly 2.5% for memory CD4, and less than 0.45% for memory CD8. Larger estimated clonotype richness was generally found for naive subsets than for memory subsets. Even with the large sequencing depth, rarefaction of the sorted-subset datasets indicated that sequencing was incomplete. Compared with non-shared clonotypes, the clonotypes found in all four sorted-subset donors had higher generation probabilities. The genetic and exposure-history diversity represented was limited by the small number of donors. Sampling was restricted to blood, and TCR repertoires in tissues likely differ from the TCR repertoires found in blood.

The donors were healthy, HIV-negative adults who had no recently reported acute infections or vaccinations. Every donor was a Caucasian adult residing in Nashville, Tennessee, USA. Magnetic negative selection was used to enrich CD4+ T cells, after which naive cells were positively selected on CD45RA and the negative fraction became the memory subset. Blood was obtained by leukapheresis, after which PBMCs were separated by Ficoll-Histopaque density gradient centrifugation and cryopreserved in liquid nitrogen vapor phase. Purity and quantity of every magnetically sorted T cell population were checked by analytical flow cytometry. Genomic DNA was isolated from each sorted fraction and quantified by UV absorbance on a Nanodrop 2000c. V and J are trimmed by 0 bases and 1 base, and the gene matches miss 5 bases of the junction. Its CDR3 holds 19 amino acids, cysteine through phenylalanine. Just CDR3 DNA is preserved here, 57 bases in frame from base 1. CDR1 and CDR2 (SGHRS, YFSETQ) derive from the germline V gene.

Turning to this clone: This clone's antigen is unknown. No base quality information exists; no much larger clone differs at one position.

TCR CDR3 regions were amplified from genomic DNA by multiplex PCR using the deep immunoSEQ assay. For each cell subset, the extracted genomic DNA was distributed evenly across all wells of several immunoSEQ 96-well plates, and each plate served as one replicate. For sorted subsets, around 200 ng genomic DNA, equal to about 30,000 T cell genomes, was loaded into each replicate PCR. The purified libraries were quantified using a Qubit 3.0 fluorometer, sized with a Bioanalyzer 2100, and then quantified again using the KAPA Library Quantification kit. Every immunoSEQ 96-well plate was sequenced on a dedicated single-read 150-cycle Illumina NextSeq 550 flow cell. From the authors' description of their analysis: The immunoSEQ output contained only junctional sequences without quality scores, so filtering could not match that applied to full-length reads. To assign V/J genes and CDR3, sequences were annotated using PyIR, a Python wrapper for IgBLAST v1.9, with IMGT germline references. Reads with weak V/J assignments (E-value above 1e-6), missing CDR3, stop codons, out-of-frame junctions, or ambiguous translated residues were removed. V3J clonotypes were defined by identical inferred V gene, J gene, and CDR3 amino acid sequence. To compute the percentage overlap between repertoires, the number of shared unique clonotypes was divided by the size of the smaller repertoire. Richness of each repertoire was evaluated using RTK rarefaction, the Chao1 estimator, and Recon v2.1 estimates of unobserved clonotypes. For all TCRbeta clonotypes obtained by the gDNA method from four donors, generation probabilities were computed with OLGA. Imported from immuneACCESS, the table was reduced by TCRdb to in-frame sequences with V and J called. These copies leave out some clones; in studies compared against another copy, an unresolved V gene accounts for under half, and the cause of the remainder is not known. For V, J and clone size, that table is used; D and trimming come from the DNA. Across this sample there are some 1 million clones, with 75% seen only once. The ten largest account for over 1.3% of the sample.

The chain links TRBV5-1 with TRBJ2-6; TRBD1 aligns with 12 central bases. This TCR was recovered from a man in his late teens or twenties in good health. Material for sequencing was memory CD4+ T cells sorted from blood. The sample's cell subset or site label, decoded: CD45RA-negative fraction. The DNA is TGCGCCAGCAGCTTGGGGCCGGGACAGGGGGCGTCTGGGGCCAACGTCCTGACTTTC. The resulting protein is CASSLGPGQGASGANVLTF.